This T cell receptor (beta chain) was identified in a study of blood T cell repertoires in COVID-19. About the study: The United States, Italy and Spain supplied acute and convalescent COVID-19 samples. Sources were T cells, B-cell-depleted T cells, or PBMCs; the material itself was cDNA or gDNA.

This clone occurred once. Trimming took 3 bases from V and 1 from J, leaving 5 bases between them. Germline assignment: CDR1 MNHEY and CDR2 SMNVEV (reference sequence). The CDR3 is 13 amino acids. Authors' methods: Amplification of reference gene primers provided the estimated nucleated cell counts. Method: immunoSEQ multiplex PCR; TCRdb's copy keeps in-frame clones and lacks some. V and J calls and clone size come straight from that table; D and trimming were deduced from the DNA. This sample carries about 200,000 clones, about 93% of them seen once, and the ten largest clones take 0.7% to 0.85%. The origin of this receptor is a man aged 60 to 69 with COVID-19, enrolled during active disease. The V gene is TRBV27, the J gene TRBJ2-3; no clear D. Source material: peripheral blood. The CDR3 nucleotides read TGTGCCAGCAGTTTTTCGGGCACAGATACGCAGTATTTT. Its translation: CASSFSGTDTQYF.